What follows describes a single T cell receptor (beta chain). Its binding antigen is unknown. A much larger clone is a single base away; this may be a read error. The conserved phenylalanine or tryptophan is not found at the CDR3 terminus, so this likely reflects a read error. What the treatment or condition label conveys for this sample: in vitro stimulation with specific CMV peptide epitopes to enrich CMV-specific T cells. TCRdb names Illumina HiSeq 1500 as the instrument used. The public sequencing data were trimmed at Q25 with fastp and processed into clonotypes with MiXCR by TCRdb, which kept only in-frame beta chains. For every CDR3 protein sequence, its rows merge into one entry that carries the most common genes and DNA. Within this sample are fewer than 650,000 distinct CDR3 sequences, with almost 40% of them counted one time only. Around 50% of the sample rests with the top ten. V loses 1 base of germline sequence and J loses 6 bases, and the interval between the two ends is 4 bases. Including both end residues, the CDR3 is 12 amino acids long. The entry retains the CDR3 DNA only, 36 bases that are in frame from base 1. The germline V gene provides CDR1 SGHTA and CDR2 FQGNSA.

The data are from a study of T cell repertoires in cytomegalovirus infection (dated by TCRdb to about 2019). With regard to the full study: Recently identified HLA-C-restricted CMV epitopes, whose presentation resists viral immunomodulation, were targeted by peptide stimulations together with well-studied HLA-B-restricted epitopes. Donor HLA type was relevant to the analysis, because carriage of CMV infection together with the matching HLA type was indicated by public TCR beta signatures.

Study-wide conclusions, independent of this receptor: The ex vivo response was dominated by HLA-C-restricted CMV-specific TCR beta clonotypes, and the single most frequent clonotype in two of eight donors was supplied by these HLA-C-restricted clonotypes. Carriers of CMV infection plus the relevant HLA type were discriminated by the cumulative frequency of public TCR beta family members in the study cohort and in an independent 352-donor cohort.

The TCR sequence derives from a human donor in good health (CMV status not recorded). Some clones in this sample may be carry-over from other donors' samples. The rearranged segments are TRBV7-2 and TRBJ2-1; there is no confident call for the D gene. The sample consisted of cultured PBMCs, taken from culture after CMV antigen stimulation. The CDR3 protein sequence reads: CASSLVVNEQFL. The DNA sequence follows: TGTGCCAGCAGCTTAGTCGTCAATGAGCAGTTCTTA.